Each of the 17 T cell receptor beta chains below was sequenced from the same sample in a study of cytomegalovirus exposure and HLA in healthy donors. The PCR employed 60 Vbeta primers together with 13 Jbeta primers. Repertoires were generated with immunoSEQ multiplex PCR, while TCRdb's copy carries only in-frame clones and drops some. The table includes more than 85,000 clones, 60% to 80% detected once. Sequenced material: PBMCs. Receptors originate from a woman aged 25 to 39 in good health and CMV-seronegative.

This clone was seen a few times. This sequence joins TRBV19 and TRBJ2-7, with 7 bases aligning to TRBD2. The CDR3 contains 16 residues. V gave up 8 bases and J gave up 2 bases; unmatched junction bases: 15. The germline V gene has CDR1 LNHDA and CDR2 SQIVND (reference sequence). The CDR3 bases are TGTGCCAGTGGTCCCCGCGTCGGGACTACCGCCTACGAGCAGTACTTC. It specifies CASGPRVGTTAYEQYF.

The chain recombines TRBV27 with TRBJ2-7; 8 bases agree with TRBD1. CDR1 MNHEY and CDR2 SMNVEV come from the germline V gene (reference sequence). V was clipped by 6 bases and J by 5 bases; unmatched bases: 18. CDR3 length equals 17 residues. As DNA, the CDR3 is TGTGCCAGCAGCGATAACGACAGGGGCGGAATTAGGGACGAGCAGTACTTC. This codes for CASSDNDRGGIRDEQYF.

This chain connects TRBV4-2 to TRBJ2-1; D is undetermined. V gave up 3 bases and J gave up 6 bases, with 15 bases separating them. This CDR3 region has 15 residues. From germline, CDR1 is LGHNA and CDR2 YNFKEQ. In DNA, the CDR3 is TGTGCCAGCAGCCATTTCTCGGCGACAAGCAATGAGCAGTTCTTC. It translates to CASSHFSATSNEQFF.

The genes are TRBV11-3 and TRBJ2-7; D gene unclear. Germline V gives CDR1 SGHNT, CDR2 YENEEA. This CDR3 has 13 residues. The germline V and J ends were trimmed by 0 bases and 6 bases, with 9 bases remaining between them. CDR3 amino acids: CASSLDPRSEQYF. The DNA of the CDR3 is TGTGCCAGCAGCTTAGATCCGAGGAGCGAGCAGTACTTC.

This clone was observed a few times. This chain joins TRBV5-4 and TRBJ2-1; weak D call: TRBD1 (6 bases). The CDR3 sequence is 12 residues long. Between the trimmed V and J ends, which lost 5 bases and 9 bases, there was a span of 12 bases. CDR1 is SGHNT and CDR2 is YYREEE in the germline V gene (reference sequence). The CDR3 DNA reads TGTGCCAGCAGGCTACTAGGGGGTGAGCAGTTCTTC. Translating it yields CASRLLGGEQFF.

The V and J genes are TRBV5-1 and TRBJ2-2; 9 positions match TRBD1. The junction had 9 bases not matched to a gene; V was cut back by 2 bases and J by 7 bases. The germline V gene has CDR1 SGHRS and CDR2 YFSETQ. The CDR3 loop spans 16 amino acids. CDR3 DNA: TGCGCCAGCAGCTTTAACCTGGGACAGGGAAGCGGGGAGCTGTTTTTT. It specifies CASSFNLGQGSGELFF.

CDR3 DNA: TGTGCCAGCAGCTTAGGAGTCTCCTACGAGCAGTACTTC. Its translation is CASSLGVSYEQYF. The chain recombines TRBV7-8 with TRBJ2-7; no firm D call. Per the germline V gene, CDR1 is SGHVS and CDR2 is FQNEAQ. V lost 1 base and J lost 0, with 4 bases in between. This CDR3 region has 13 residues.

The chain uses TRBV30 and TRBJ1-1, with TRBD1 identical over 9 bases. The V and J ends lost 4 bases and 6 bases, in that order; junction bases with no gene match: 15. CDR1 is GTSNPN and CDR2 is SVGIG in the germline V gene (reference sequence). The CDR3 sequence is 16 residues long. In DNA form, the CDR3 reads TGTGCCTGGAAACCGGTAACCGGGACAGGGAAACCTGAAGCTTTCTTT. This translates into CAWKPVTGTGKPEAFF. The entire variable domain, with the rest obtained from reference TRBV30 and TRBJ1-1, is as follows: SQTIHQWPATLVQPVGSPLSLECTVEGTSNPNLYWYRQAAGRGLQLLFYSVGIGQISSEVPQNLSASRPQDRQFILSSKKLLLSDSGFYLCAWKPVTGTGKPEAFFGQGTRLTVV.

The rearrangement uses TRBV19 and TRBJ2-7; the D gene is possibly TRBD1 (5 bases). Germline V gene sequence: CDR1 LNHDA, CDR2 SQIVND (reference sequence). This CDR3 has 14 amino acids. V lost 4 bases and J lost 1, with 11 bases in between. CDR3 DNA: TGTGCCAGTAGTACCCCAGGGAAGTCCTACGAGCAGTACTTC. This sequence encodes CASSTPGKSYEQYF.

CDR3: CASRGPGLSPLHF. In DNA, the CDR3 is TGTGCCAGCAGAGGACCAGGGCTTTCACCCCTCCACTTT. The V and J genes are TRBV7-9 and TRBJ1-6; maybe TRBD1 (5 bases). CDR3 length: 13 residues. V was pared by 6 bases and J by 9 bases, with 12 bases between. Germline V CDR1 and CDR2: SEHNR, FQNEAQ (reference sequence). The full variable domain, with the rest looked up from reference TRBV7-9 and TRBJ1-6, is DTGVSQNPRHKITKRGQNVTFRCDPISEHNRLYWYRQTLGQGPEFLTYFQNEAQLEKSRLLSDRFSAERPKGSFSTLEIQRTEQGDSAMYLCASRGPGLSPLHFGNGTRLTVT.

The J gene is TRBJ1-1, the V gene TRBV6-6; 8 positions agree with TRBD1. The V gene end was trimmed by 3 bases and the J gene end by 0 bases; junction bases not matched to a gene: 6. Germline-derived CDR1 and CDR2 are MNHNY and SVGAGI (reference sequence). This CDR3 comprises 16 residues. This CDR3 reads CASSYGQGFMNTEAFF. The CDR3 nucleotides read TGTGCCAGCAGTTATGGACAGGGCTTCATGAACACTGAAGCTTTCTTT.

This clone has more than one count but fewer than ten. CDR3 in amino acids: CASSPLPGAYNEQFF. The CDR3 nucleotides are TGCGCCAGCAGCCCGCTCCCCGGAGCTTACAATGAGCAGTTCTTC. The V gene is TRBV5-1, the J gene TRBJ2-1; D gene unclear. CDR1 and CDR2 from the germline V gene are SGHRS and YFSETQ. The V and J ends lost 4 bases and 4 bases respectively, with 15 bases between them. This CDR3 has 15 amino acids.

In this sample, this clone turned up a few times. The genes are TRBV2 and TRBJ1-1; possible D gene TRBD1, 6 bases. Trimming removed 6 bases at V and 1 base at J, with 15 bases between. The germline V gene has CDR1 SNHLY and CDR2 FYNNEI. The CDR3 extends over 15 amino acids. The CDR3 sequence is CASRNTGFGNTEAFF. As DNA, the CDR3 is TGTGCCAGCAGGAACACAGGGTTTGGGAACACTGAAGCTTTCTTT.

The chain carries TRBV5-1 and TRBJ1-2; 10 positions agree with TRBD1. Germline values: CDR1 SGHRS, CDR2 YFSETQ. V lost 4 bases and J lost 8; bases outside the gene matches: 11. The CDR3 extends over 15 amino acids. The DNA for the CDR3 is TGCGCCAGCAGCACAGGAATCCGGGACAGGGGCGGCTACACCTTC. It specifies CASSTGIRDRGGYTF.

The rearrangement joins TRBV28 to TRBJ1-1, with a tentative D call TRBD1 (6 bases). Trimming shortened V by 8 bases and J by 10 bases, and 20 bases separated the two germline ends. The V gene's germline CDR1 is MDHEN and CDR2 SYDVKM. The CDR3 contains 13 residues. CDR3 DNA: TGTGCCAGCTCTATGGGGGGGGCCATAAGAGCTTTCTTT. It encodes CASSMGGAIRAFF.

The chain couples TRBV27 to TRBJ2-3, with TRBD2 matching 11 bases. Germline CDR1 reads MNHEY; CDR2 reads SMNVEV (reference sequence). This CDR3 contains 14 residues. Trimming removed 6 bases from V and 4 bases from J; junction bases left unmatched: 3. Here the CDR3 reads CASRGSGRADTQYF. CDR3 DNA: TGTGCCAGCAGGGGTAGCGGGAGGGCAGATACGCAGTATTTT.

The V and J genes are TRBV7-9 and TRBJ2-7; D remains ambiguous. This CDR3 has 14 residues. CDR1 SEHNR and CDR2 FQNEAQ come from the germline V gene (reference sequence). Trimming removed 7 bases at V and 1 base at J, with 14 bases between. The CDR3 nucleotides read TGTGCCAGCACCGAATCCCACAGTTCCTACGAGCAGTACTTC. Amino acid sequence: CASTESHSSYEQYF.